This T cell receptor (beta chain) appears in the sequencing data of a study of PD-L1 blockade in urothelial cancer. On the study more broadly: About 90% of the 29 patients were men with bladder-origin urothelial cancer. Peripheral blood specimens exhibited a median yield of about 140,000 T cells. Anywhere from 0 to 3 prior chemotherapy regimens had been received by patients.

The diagnosis in patients was locally advanced or metastatic urothelial carcinoma. Sequencing was performed with immunoSEQ multiplex PCR; in TCRdb, only in-frame clones are kept and a portion is missing. The top ten clones hold approximately 6% of a sample with some 54,000 clones, 84% of them seen once. From germline, CDR1 is MDHEN and CDR2 SYDVKM. The CDR3 extends over 12 amino acids. The trim removed 3 bases at V and 13 bases at J, leaving 1 base unmatched. This clonotype was sampled from a man aged 35-49 years with urothelial cancer. The chain has TRBV28 and TRBJ1-4; 11 bases fit TRBD1. The source material was PBMCs, sampled around atezolizumab (anti-PD-L1) treatment. The CDR3 protein is CASSLGQGGLFF. CDR3 nucleotide sequence: TGTGCCAGCAGTTTGGGACAGGGGGGACTGTTTTTT.